This T cell receptor beta chain was found in a study of blood T cells in healthy people across ages. Next came a second PCR, run for roughly 6 to 11 cycles, which used a sample-barcoded 5' primer along with a J-beta primer mix. TCRdb ran MiXCR on the 5' RACE reads and lists one entry per CDR3 protein. There are around 1,100,000 distinct CDR3 sequences in the sample; more than 30% occur only once, and about 12% lies in the top ten. CDR1 is LNHDA, CDR2 SQIVND, per germline (reference sequence). The ends lost 4 bases at V and 8 bases at J; junction bases unmatched: 11. The CDR3 contains 15 residues. Roughly 10 milliliters of peripheral blood were drawn from each donor.

The V call is TRBV19, the J call TRBJ2-1; 7 bases map to TRBD1. The sequence derives from a man aged 18 to 29 in good health. The specimen sequenced was blood. The CDR3, as DNA: TGTGCCAGTAGTAGAGGGGGCAAGGGGTGGGATGAGCAGTTCTTC. Protein: CASSRGGKGWDEQFF.